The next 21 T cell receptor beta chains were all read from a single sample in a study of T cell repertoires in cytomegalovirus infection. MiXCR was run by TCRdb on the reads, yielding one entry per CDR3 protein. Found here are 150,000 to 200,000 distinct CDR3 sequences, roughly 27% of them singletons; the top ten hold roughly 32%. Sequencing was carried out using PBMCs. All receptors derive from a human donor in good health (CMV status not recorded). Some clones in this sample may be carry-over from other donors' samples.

The CDR3 DNA reads as TGTGCCAGCAGCTTGACCGGGACAGGTGGCGGGGAGCTGTTTTTT. Protein: CASSLTGTGGGELFF. This chain links TRBV11-3 with TRBJ2-2, with TRBD1 matching over 8 bases. This CDR3 region has 15 residues. Germline V gives CDR1 SGHNT, CDR2 YENEEA. V trimming: 3 bases; J trimming: 7 bases; junction bases outside the gene matches: 7.

In DNA, the CDR3 is TGTGCCAGCAGTTACCGCCTAATAGCGGGGGGGCGAGGTGAGCAGTTCTTC. Protein sequence: CASSYRLIAGGRGEQFF. This chain links TRBV6-6 with TRBJ2-1, with 11 bases aligning to TRBD2. This CDR3 region has 17 residues. J gave up 9 bases and V 2 bases, and 12 bases lay outside the gene matches. Germline CDR1 and CDR2: MNHNY and SVGAGI (reference sequence).

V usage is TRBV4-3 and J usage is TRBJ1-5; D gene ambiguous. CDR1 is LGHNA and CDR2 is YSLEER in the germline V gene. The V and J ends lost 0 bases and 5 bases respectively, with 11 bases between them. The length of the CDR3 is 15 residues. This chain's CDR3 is CASSQEGQPDQPQHF. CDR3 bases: TGCGCCAGCAGCCAAGAAGGGCAGCCAGATCAGCCCCAGCATTTT.

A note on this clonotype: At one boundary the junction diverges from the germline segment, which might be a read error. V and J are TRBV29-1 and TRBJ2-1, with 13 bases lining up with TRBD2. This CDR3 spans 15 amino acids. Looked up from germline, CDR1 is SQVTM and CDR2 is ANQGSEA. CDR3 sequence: CSARTSGGPYKEQFF. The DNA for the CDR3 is TGCAGCGCAAGGACTAGCGGGGGCCCCTACAAAGAGCAGTTCTTC.

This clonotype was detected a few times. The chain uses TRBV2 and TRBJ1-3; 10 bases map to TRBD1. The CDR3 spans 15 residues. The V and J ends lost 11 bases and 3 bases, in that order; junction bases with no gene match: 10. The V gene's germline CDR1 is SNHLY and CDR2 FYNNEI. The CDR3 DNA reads TGTGCCGGGAAGACAGGGGGCGCGGGTGGAAACACCATATATTTT. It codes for CAGKTGGAGGNTIYF.

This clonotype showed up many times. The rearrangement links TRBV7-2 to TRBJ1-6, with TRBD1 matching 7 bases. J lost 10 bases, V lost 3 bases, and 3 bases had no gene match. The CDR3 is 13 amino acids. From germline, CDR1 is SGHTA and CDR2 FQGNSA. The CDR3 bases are TGTGCCAGCAGCTTCCCAGGGGGATCACCCCTCCACTTT. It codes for CASSFPGGSPLHF.

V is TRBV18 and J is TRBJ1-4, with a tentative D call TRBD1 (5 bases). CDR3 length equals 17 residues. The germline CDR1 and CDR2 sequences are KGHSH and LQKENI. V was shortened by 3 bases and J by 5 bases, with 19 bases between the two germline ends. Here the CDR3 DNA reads TGTGCCAGCTCACCCCTGTCGCCGGGACCACCAAATGAAAAACTGTTTTTT. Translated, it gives CASSPLSPGPPNEKLFF.

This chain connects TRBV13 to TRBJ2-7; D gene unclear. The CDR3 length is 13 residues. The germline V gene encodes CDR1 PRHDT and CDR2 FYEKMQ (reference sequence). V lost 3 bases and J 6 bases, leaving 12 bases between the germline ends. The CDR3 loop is CASSFTHSGEQYF. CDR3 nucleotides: TGTGCCAGCAGCTTTACCCACTCCGGCGAGCAGTACTTC.

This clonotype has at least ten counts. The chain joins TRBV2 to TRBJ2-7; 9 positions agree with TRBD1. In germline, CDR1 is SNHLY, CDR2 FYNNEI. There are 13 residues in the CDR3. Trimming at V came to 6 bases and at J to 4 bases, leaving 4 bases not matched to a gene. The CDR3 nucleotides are TGTGCCAGCAGGCCGGACAGGGGATACGAGCAGTACTTC. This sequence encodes CASRPDRGYEQYF.

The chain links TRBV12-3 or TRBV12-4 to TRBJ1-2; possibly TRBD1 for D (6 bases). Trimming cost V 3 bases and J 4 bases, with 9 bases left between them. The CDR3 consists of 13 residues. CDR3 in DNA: TGTGCCAGCAGTTTGAACAGGGTCTATGGCTACACCTTC. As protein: CASSLNRVYGYTF.

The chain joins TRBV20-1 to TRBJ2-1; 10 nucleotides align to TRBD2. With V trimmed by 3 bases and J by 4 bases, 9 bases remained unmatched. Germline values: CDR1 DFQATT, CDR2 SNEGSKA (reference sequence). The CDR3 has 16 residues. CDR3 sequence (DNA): TGCAGTGCTAGCATAAGCGGGGGGGCCGAGTACAATGAGCAGTTCTTC. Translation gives CSASISGGAEYNEQFF.

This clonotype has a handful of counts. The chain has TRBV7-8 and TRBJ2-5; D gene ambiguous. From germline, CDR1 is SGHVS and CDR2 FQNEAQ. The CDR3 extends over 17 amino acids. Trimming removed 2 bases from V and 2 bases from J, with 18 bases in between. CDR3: CASSLLAVRETQETQYF. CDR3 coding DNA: TGTGCCAGCAGCTTACTGGCAGTTAGGGAAACACAAGAGACCCAGTACTTC.

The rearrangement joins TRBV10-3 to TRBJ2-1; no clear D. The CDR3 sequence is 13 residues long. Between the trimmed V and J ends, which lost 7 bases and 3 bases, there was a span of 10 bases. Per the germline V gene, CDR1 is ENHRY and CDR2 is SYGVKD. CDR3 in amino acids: CAITPTGYNEQFF. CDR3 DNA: TGTGCCATCACCCCCACCGGCTACAATGAGCAGTTCTTC.

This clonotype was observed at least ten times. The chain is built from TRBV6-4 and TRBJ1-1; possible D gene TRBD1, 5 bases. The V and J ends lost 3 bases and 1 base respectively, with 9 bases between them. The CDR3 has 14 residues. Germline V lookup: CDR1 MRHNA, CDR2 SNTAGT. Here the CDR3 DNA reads TGTGCCAGCAGTGATACGGACAAGAACACTGAAGCTTTCTTT. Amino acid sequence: CASSDTDKNTEAFF.

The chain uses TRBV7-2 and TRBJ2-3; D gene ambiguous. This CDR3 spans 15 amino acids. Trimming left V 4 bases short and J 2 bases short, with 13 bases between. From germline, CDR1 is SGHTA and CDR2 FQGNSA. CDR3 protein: CASSYRLVFTDTQYF. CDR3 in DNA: TGTGCCAGCAGCTACCGGTTGGTATTCACAGATACGCAGTATTTT.

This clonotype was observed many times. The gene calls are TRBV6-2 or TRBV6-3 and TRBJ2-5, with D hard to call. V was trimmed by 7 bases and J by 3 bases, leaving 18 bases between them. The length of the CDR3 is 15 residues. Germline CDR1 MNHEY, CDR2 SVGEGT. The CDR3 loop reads CASTVGNVREETQYF. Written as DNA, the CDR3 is TGTGCCAGCACAGTAGGGAACGTGCGAGAAGAGACCCAGTACTTC.

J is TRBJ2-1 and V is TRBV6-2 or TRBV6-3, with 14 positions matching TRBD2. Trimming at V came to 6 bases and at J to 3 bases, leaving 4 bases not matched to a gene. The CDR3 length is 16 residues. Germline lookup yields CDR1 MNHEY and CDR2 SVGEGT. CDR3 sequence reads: CASSWTSGGNYNEQFF. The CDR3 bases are TGTGCCAGCAGCTGGACTAGCGGGGGGAACTACAATGAGCAGTTCTTC.

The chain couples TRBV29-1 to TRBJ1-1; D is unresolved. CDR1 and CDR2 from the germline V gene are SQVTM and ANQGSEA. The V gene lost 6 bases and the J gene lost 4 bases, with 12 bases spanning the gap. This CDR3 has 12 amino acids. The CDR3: CSVGEGFTEAFF. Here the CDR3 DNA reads TGCAGCGTGGGAGAAGGATTCACTGAAGCTTTCTTT.

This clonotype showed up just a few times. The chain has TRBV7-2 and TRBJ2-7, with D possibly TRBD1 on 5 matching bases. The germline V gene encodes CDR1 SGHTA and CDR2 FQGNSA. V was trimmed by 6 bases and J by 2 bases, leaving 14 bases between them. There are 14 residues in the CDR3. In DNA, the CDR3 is TGTGCCAGCAGACCACTGACAGAAACCTACGAGCAGTACTTC. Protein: CASRPLTETYEQYF.

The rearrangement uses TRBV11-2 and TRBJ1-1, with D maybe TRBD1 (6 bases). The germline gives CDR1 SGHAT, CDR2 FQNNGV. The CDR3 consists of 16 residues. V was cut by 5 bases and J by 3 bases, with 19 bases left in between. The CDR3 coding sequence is TGTGCCAGCAGCCCGAGAGGGGGGCTTGGGGACACTGAAGCTTTCTTT. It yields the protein CASSPRGGLGDTEAFF.

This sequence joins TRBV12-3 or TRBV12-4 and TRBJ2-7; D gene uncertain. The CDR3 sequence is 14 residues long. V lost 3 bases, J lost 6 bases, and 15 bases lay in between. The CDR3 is CASSFGLHASEQYF. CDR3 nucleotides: TGTGCCAGCAGTTTCGGCCTACATGCGAGCGAGCAGTACTTC.